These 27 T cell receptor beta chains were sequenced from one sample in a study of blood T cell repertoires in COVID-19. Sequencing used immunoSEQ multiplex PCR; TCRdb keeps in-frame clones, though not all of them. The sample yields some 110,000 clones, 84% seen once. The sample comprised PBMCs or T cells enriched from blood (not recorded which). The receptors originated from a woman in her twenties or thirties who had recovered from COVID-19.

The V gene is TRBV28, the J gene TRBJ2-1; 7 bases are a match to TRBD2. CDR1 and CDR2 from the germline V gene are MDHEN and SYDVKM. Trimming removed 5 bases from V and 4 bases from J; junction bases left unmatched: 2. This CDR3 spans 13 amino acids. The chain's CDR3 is CASSQLAYNEQFF. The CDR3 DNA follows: TGTGCCAGCAGTCAACTAGCGTACAATGAGCAGTTCTTC.

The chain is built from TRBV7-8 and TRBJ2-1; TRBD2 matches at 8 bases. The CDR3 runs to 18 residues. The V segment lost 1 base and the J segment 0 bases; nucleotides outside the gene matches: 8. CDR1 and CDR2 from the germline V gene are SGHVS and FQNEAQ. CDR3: CASSLVRASGRSYNEQFF. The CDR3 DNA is TGTGCCAGCAGCTTAGTTAGGGCTAGCGGGCGCTCCTACAATGAGCAGTTCTTC.

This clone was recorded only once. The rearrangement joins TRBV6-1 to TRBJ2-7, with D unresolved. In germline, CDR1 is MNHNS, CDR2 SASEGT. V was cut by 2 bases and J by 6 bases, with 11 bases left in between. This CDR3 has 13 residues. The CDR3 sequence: CASSENAGPEQYF. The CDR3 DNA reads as TGTGCCAGCAGTGAAAATGCAGGCCCCGAGCAGTACTTC.

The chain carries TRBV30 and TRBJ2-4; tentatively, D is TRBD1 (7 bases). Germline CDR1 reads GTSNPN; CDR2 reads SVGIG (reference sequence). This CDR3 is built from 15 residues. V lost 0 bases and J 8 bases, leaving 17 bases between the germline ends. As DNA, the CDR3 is TGTGCCTGGAGTGTACGGGGGAGCAGGGGGGACATTCAGTACTTC. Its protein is CAWSVRGSRGDIQYF.

CDR3 sequence reads: CASSFQGGAYEQFF. CDR3 sequence (DNA): TGTGCCAGCAGTTTTCAGGGGGGAGCATACGAGCAGTTCTTC. The chain couples TRBV28 to TRBJ2-1, with D possibly matching TRBD1 (7 bases). Per the germline V gene, CDR1 is MDHEN and CDR2 is SYDVKM. This CDR3 has 14 amino acids. The V end lost 3 bases, the J end lost 10 bases, and 16 bases lay between the germline ends.

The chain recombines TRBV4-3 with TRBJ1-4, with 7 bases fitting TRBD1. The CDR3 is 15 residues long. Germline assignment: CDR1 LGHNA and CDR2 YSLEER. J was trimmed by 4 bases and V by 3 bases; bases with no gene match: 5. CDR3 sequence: CASSQDGQVNEKLFF. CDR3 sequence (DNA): TGCGCCAGCAGCCAGGACGGACAGGTTAATGAAAAACTGTTTTTT.

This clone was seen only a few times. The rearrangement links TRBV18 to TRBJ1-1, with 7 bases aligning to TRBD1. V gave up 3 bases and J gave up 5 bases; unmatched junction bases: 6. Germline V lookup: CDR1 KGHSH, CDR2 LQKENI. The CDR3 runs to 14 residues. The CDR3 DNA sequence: TGTGCCAGCTCACCGGAGACAGGGTTGACTGAAGCTTTCTTT. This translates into CASSPETGLTEAFF.

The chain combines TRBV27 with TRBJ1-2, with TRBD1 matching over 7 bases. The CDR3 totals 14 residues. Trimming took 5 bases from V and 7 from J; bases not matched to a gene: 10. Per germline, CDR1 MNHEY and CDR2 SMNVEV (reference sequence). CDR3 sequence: CASSAQTGRRGYTF. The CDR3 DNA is TGTGCCAGCAGTGCCCAGACAGGGCGGCGTGGCTACACCTTC.

CDR3 loop: CASSPGTGADEQYF. CDR3 in DNA: TGTGCCAGCTCACCAGGGACAGGGGCCGACGAGCAGTACTTC. The chain is built from TRBV18 and TRBJ2-7; 10 bases align to TRBD1. Unmatched junction bases numbered 3, after V lost 2 bases and J lost 5 bases. Germline CDR1 and CDR2: KGHSH and LQKENI. The CDR3 has 14 residues.

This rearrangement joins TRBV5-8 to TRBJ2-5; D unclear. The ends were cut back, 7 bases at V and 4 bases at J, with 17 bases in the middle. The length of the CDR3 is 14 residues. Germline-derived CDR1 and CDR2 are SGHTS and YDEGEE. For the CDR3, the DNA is TGTGCCAGCGACATGAGACGAATGGCAGAGACCCAGTACTTC. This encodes CASDMRRMAETQYF.

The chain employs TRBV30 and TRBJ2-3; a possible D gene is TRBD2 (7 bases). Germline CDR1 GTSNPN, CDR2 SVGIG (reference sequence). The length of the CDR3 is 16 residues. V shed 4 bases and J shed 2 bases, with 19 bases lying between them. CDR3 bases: TGTGCCTGGACAAAAGAGGGGGGGGCCCACACAGATACGCAGTATTTT. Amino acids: CAWTKEGGAHTDTQYF.

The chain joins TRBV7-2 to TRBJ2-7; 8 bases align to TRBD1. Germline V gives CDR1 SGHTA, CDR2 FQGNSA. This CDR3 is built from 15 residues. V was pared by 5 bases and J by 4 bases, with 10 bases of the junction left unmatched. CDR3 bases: TGTGCCAGCAGCCCCAGAGCCAGGGGGCAGTACGAGCAGTACTTC. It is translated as CASSPRARGQYEQYF.

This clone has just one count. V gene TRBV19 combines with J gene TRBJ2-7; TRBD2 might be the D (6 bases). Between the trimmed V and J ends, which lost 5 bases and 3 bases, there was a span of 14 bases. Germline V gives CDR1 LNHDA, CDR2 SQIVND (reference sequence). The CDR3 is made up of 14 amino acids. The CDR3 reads CASSQPGLRYEQYF. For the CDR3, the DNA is TGTGCCAGTAGTCAACCGGGACTCCGCTACGAGCAGTACTTC.

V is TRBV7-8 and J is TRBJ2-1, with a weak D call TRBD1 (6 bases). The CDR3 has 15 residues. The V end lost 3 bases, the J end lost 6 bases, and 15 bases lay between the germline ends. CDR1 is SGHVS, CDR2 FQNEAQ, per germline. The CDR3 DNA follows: TGTGCCAGCAGCTTGTCAGGGGCCTCCGGCAATGAGCAGTTCTTC. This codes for CASSLSGASGNEQFF.

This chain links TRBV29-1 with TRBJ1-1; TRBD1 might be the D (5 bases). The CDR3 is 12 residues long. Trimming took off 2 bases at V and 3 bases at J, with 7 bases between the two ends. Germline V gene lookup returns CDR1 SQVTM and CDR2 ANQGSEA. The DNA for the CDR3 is TGCAGCGTTGAACGGGGGTACACTGAAGCTTTCTTT. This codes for CSVERGYTEAFF.

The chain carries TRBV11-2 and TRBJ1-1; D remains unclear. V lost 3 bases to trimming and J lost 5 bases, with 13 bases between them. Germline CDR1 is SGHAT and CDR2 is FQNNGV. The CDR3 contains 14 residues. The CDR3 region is CASSFGLAGTEAFF. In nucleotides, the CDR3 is TGTGCCAGCAGCTTTGGACTAGCGGGGACTGAAGCTTTCTTT.

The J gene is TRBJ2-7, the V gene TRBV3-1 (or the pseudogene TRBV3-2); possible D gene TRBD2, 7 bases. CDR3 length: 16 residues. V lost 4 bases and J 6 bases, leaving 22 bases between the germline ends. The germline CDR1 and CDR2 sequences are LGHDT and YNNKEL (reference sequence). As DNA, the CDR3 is TGTGCCAGCAGCCCCAGGGGAGGGAGTCGGGTAGCCGAGCAGTACTTC. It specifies CASSPRGGSRVAEQYF.

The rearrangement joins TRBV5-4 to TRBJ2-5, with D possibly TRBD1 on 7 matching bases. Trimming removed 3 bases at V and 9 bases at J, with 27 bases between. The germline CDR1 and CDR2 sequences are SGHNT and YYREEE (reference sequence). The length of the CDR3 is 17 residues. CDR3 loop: CASSSGSAGGRGSPQYF. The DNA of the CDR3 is TGTGCCAGCAGCTCGGGATCCGCAGGGGGTCGGGGGAGTCCCCAGTACTTC. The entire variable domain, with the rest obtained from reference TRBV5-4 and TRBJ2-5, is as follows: ETGVTQSPTHLIKTRGQQVTLRCSSQSGHNTVSWYQQALGQGPQFIFQYYREEENGRGNFPPRFSGLQFPNYSSELNVNALELDDSALYLCASSSGSAGGRGSPQYFGPGTRLLVL.

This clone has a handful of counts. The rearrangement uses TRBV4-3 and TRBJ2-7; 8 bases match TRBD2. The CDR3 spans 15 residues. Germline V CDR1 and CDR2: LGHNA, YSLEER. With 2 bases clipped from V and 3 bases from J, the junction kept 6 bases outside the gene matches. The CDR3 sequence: CASSQNVAGGYEQYF. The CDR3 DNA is TGCGCCAGCAGCCAAAACGTCGCGGGGGGCTACGAGCAGTACTTC.

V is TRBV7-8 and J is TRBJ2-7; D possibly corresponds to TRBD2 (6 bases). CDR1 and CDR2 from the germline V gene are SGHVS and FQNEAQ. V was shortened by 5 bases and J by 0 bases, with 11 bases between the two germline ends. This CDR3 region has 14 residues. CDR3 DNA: TGTGCCAGCAGCCCGGGACTTTCCTCCTACGAGCAGTACTTC. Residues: CASSPGLSSYEQYF.

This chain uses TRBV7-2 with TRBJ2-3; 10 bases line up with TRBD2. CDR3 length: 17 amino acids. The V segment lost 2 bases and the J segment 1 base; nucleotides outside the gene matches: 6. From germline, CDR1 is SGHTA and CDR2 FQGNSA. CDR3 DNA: TGTGCCAGCAGCTTAACCCAGCGGGAGGGCCGCACAGATACGCAGTATTTT. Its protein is CASSLTQREGRTDTQYF.

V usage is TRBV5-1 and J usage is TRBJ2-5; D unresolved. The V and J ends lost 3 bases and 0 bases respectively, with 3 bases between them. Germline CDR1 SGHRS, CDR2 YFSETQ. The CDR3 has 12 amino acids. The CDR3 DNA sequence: TGCGCCAGCAGCTACTACCAAGAGACCCAGTACTTC. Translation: CASSYYQETQYF.

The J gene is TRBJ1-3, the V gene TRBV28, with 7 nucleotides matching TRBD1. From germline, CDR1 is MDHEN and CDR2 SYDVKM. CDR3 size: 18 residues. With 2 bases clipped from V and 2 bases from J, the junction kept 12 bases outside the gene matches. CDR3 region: CASSLPKTGTRAGNTIYF. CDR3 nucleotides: TGTGCCAGCAGTTTACCAAAGACAGGGACTAGGGCTGGAAACACCATATATTTT.

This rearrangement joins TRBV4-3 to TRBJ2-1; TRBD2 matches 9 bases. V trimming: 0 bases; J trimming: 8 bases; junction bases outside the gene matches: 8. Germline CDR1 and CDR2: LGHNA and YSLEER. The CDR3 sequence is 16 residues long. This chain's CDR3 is CASSQDAAGGFDEQFF. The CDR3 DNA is TGCGCCAGCAGCCAAGACGCCGCGGGAGGGTTCGATGAGCAGTTCTTC.

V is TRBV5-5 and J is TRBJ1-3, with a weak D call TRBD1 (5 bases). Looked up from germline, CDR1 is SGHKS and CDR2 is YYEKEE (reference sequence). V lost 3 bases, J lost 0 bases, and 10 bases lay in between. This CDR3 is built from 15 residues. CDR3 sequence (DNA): TGTGCCAGCAGCTATCCTGACAGCTCTGGAAACACCATATATTTT. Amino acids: CASSYPDSSGNTIYF.

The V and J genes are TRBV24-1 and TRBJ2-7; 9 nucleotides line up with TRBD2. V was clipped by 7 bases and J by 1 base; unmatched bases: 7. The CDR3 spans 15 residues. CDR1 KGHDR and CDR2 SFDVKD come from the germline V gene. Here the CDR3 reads CATSDSGSLSYEQYF. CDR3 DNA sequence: TGTGCCACCAGCGATAGCGGGAGCCTTTCCTACGAGCAGTACTTC.

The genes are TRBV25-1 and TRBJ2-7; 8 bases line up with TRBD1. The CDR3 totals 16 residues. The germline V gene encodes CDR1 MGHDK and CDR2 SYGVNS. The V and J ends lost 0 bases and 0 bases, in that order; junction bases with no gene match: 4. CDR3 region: CASSEYRTGISYEQYF. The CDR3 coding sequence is TGTGCCAGCAGTGAATATAGGACAGGGATCTCCTACGAGCAGTACTTC.